The rows below give T cell receptor beta chains drawn from one sample of a study of T cell responses to AZD1222 COVID-19 vaccine. TCRdb's copy holds only in-frame clones and misses some; the assay was immunoSEQ multiplex PCR. This table has more than 250,000 clones, just over 90% appearing once. Sequenced here: peripheral blood, sampled on day 0 of AZD1222 vaccination. Receptors were obtained from an adult in good health. CDR3s include the opening cysteine and the closing phenylalanine or tryptophan. D genes are given only for firm matches. Size is omitted from some rows. Given values are once, few, many or a class for expanded clones.

.,.,13,TRBJ1-2,TRBV12-3/TRBV12-4,CASSNPGGSGYTF,TGTGCCAGCAGTAATCCTGGGGGTAGTGGCTACACCTTC
.,.,12,TRBJ1-1,TRBV12-3/TRBV12-4,CASSFTGSEAFF,TGTGCCAGCAGTTTCACAGGGTCTGAAGCTTTCTTT
.,.,16,TRBJ1-1,TRBV15,CATSRPRTASNTEAFF,TGTGCCACCAGCAGACCCCGGACGGCATCGAACACTGAAGCTTTCTTT
.,.,15,TRBJ1-2,TRBV9,CASSVGGGRDYGYTF,TGTGCCAGCAGCGTAGGTGGGGGCAGGGACTATGGCTACACCTTC
TRBD2,.,15,TRBJ2-5,TRBV11-2,CASSLRTSGEETQYF,TGTGCCAGCAGCTTACGGACTAGCGGGGAAGAGACCCAGTACTTC
.,.,15,TRBJ2-1,TRBV7-2,CASSLHKSSYNEQFF,TGTGCCAGCAGCCTTCACAAGAGCTCCTACAATGAGCAGTTCTTC
TRBD2,.,15,TRBJ2-2,TRBV4-3,CASSRTSGTTGELFF,TGCGCCAGCTCGAGGACTAGCGGGACCACCGGGGAGCTGTTTTTT
.,.,14,TRBJ1-1,TRBV18,CASSPYGGGGEAFF,TGTGCCAGCTCACCATACGGGGGGGGTGGTGAAGCTTTCTTT
.,.,15,TRBJ1-2,TRBV6-1,CASSEHKPAKDGYTF,TGTGCCAGCAGTGAACATAAGCCGGCAAAGGACGGCTACACCTTC
TRBD2,once,17,TRBJ2-7,TRBV5-1,CASSPPSGRSWSYEQYF,TGCGCCAGCAGCCCACCTAGCGGGAGGAGTTGGTCTTACGAGCAGTACTTC
.,.,15,TRBJ1-5,TRBV4-3,CASSQGAERGQPQHF,TGCGCCAGCAGCCAAGGGGCAGAAAGGGGTCAGCCCCAGCATTTT
.,.,16,TRBJ2-1,TRBV18,CASSPPNSEGRYEQFF,TGTGCCAGCTCACCACCGAATTCCGAAGGCCGGTATGAGCAGTTCTTC
.,.,14,TRBJ1-1,TRBV11-2,CASSLDRSVSEAFF,TGTGCCAGCAGCTTAGACAGGTCTGTCTCTGAAGCTTTCTTT
.,.,11,TRBJ2-7,TRBV11-2,CASSLEREQYF,TGTGCCAGCAGCTTAGAACGAGAGCAGTACTTC
TRBD1,.,18,TRBJ1-3,TRBV5-4,CASSSGRTGTSSGNTIYF,TGTGCCAGCAGTTCCGGGAGGACAGGGACTTCCTCTGGAAACACCATATATTTT
TRBD1,.,15,TRBJ1-1,TRBV5-1,CASSLGDSGDTEAFF,TGCGCCAGCAGCTTGGGGGACAGCGGGGACACTGAAGCTTTCTTT
TRBD1,.,14,TRBJ2-1,TRBV6-4,CASSDGTGGNEQFF,TGTGCCAGCAGTGACGGGACAGGGGGCAATGAGCAGTTCTTC
.,.,10,TRBJ1-2,TRBV7-8,CASSPGQITF,TGTGCCAGCAGCCCAGGCCAAATCACCTTC
TRBD1,.,13,TRBJ2-7,TRBV11-2,CASSPGQVYEQYF,TGTGCCAGCAGCCCTGGACAGGTCTACGAGCAGTACTTC
TRBD1,once,14,TRBJ1-2,TRBV5-6,CASSLGQGRHGYTF,TGTGCCAGCAGCTTGGGACAGGGGAGGCACGGCTACACCTTC
.,.,13,TRBJ2-5,TRBV28,CASSLPPQETQYF,TGTGCCAGCAGTCTCCCCCCTCAAGAGACCCAGTACTTC
.,.,13,TRBJ1-2,TRBV2,CASNEEGLYGYTF,TGTGCCAGCAATGAAGAGGGGCTTTATGGCTACACCTTC
TRBD1,.,15,TRBJ1-2,TRBV6-5,CASSRGWKGDYGYTF,TGTGCCAGCAGCAGGGGGTGGAAGGGAGACTATGGCTACACCTTC
.,.,14,TRBJ1-3,TRBV27,CASSLGGFGNTIYF,TGTGCCAGCAGTTTAGGGGGTTTCGGAAACACCATATATTTT
.,.,14,TRBJ2-7,TRBV28,CASSFGTHSYEQYF,TGTGCCAGCAGTTTCGGGACACACTCCTACGAGCAGTACTTC
TRBD1,few,18,TRBJ2-2,TRBV7-3,CASSLTGTGVTNTGELFF,TGTGCCAGCAGCTTAACCGGGACAGGGGTAACGAACACCGGGGAGCTGTTTTTT
.,few,16,TRBJ1-5,TRBV28,CASSSSQGRGGQPQHF,TGTGCCAGCAGTTCAAGCCAGGGACGTGGCGGGCAGCCCCAGCATTTT